The present T cell receptor (beta chain) was sequenced within a study of early T cells in non-severe SARS-CoV-2 infection. TCRdb independently ran MiXCR on the 5' RACE reads; one entry per CDR3 protein. The sample lists tens of thousands of distinct CDR3 sequences; roughly 18% were seen once. This CDR3 has 17 amino acids. Trimming at V came to 1 base and at J to 2 bases, leaving 6 bases not matched to a gene. Germline loops: CDR1 SGHTA, CDR2 FQGNSA. The chain couples TRBV7-2 to TRBJ2-3; TRBD2 agrees at 10 bases. The material was whole blood, obtained at baseline. This receptor was obtained from an adult who was a healthcare worker with PCR-confirmed SARS-CoV-2 infection or an uninfected control (not recorded which). CDR3 sequence: CASSLERTSGYTDTQYF. CDR3 DNA sequence: TGTGCCAGCAGCTTAGAAAGGACTAGCGGATACACAGATACGCAGTATTTT.